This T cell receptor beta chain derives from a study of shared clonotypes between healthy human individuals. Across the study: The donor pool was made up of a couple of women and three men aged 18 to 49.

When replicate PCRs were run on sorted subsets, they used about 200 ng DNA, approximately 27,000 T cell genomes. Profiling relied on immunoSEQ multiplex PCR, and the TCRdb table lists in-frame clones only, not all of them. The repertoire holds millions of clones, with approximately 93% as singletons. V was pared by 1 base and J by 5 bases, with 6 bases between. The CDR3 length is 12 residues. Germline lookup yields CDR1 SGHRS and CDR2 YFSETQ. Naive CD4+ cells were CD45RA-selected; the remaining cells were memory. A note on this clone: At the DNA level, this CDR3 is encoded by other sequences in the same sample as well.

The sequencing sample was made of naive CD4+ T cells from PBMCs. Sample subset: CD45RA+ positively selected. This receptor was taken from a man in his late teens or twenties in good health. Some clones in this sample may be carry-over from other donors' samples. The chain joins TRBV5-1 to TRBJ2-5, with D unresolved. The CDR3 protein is CASSLTGETQYF. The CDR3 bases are TGCGCCAGCAGCTTGACTGGTGAGACCCAGTACTTC.